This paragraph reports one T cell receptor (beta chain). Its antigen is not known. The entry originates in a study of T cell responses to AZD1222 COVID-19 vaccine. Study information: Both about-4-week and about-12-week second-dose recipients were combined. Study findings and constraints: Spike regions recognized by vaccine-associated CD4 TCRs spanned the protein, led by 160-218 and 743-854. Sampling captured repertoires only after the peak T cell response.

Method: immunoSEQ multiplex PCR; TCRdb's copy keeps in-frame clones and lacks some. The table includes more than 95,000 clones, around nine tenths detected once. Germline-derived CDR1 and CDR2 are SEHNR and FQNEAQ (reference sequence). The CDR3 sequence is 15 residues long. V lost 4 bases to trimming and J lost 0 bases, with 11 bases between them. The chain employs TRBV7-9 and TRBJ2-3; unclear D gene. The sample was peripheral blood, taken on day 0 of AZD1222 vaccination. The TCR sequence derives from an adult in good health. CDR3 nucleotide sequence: TGTGCCAGCAGCTCCCCAGACCGGAGCACAGATACGCAGTATTTT. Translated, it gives CASSSPDRSTDTQYF.